Given below is one T cell receptor beta chain in context. The antigen remains undetermined. Time point denoted: week 35, safety follow-up. The study gave 300 ug of mutant IDH1 20-mer peptide per vaccine dose, with topical imiquimod. Assay: immunoSEQ multiplex PCR; the TCRdb copy retains only in-frame clones and omits some. Of 40,000 to 50,000 clones in the sample, 75% to 90% were seen once. This sample was taken from a study of a mutant IDH1 vaccine in newly diagnosed glioma. Across the study: Initiation of the vaccine course occurred 4-6 weeks after radiotherapy alone, or alongside temozolomide cycles. Prior therapy was radiotherapy, temozolomide, or both; most received both.

Study-wide results and caveats: Changes in the top peripheral T cell clonotypes seemingly had no bearing on pseudoprogression. It was over 85% of patients that developed vaccine-induced immune responses.

The CDR3 covers 14 residues. Germline V CDR1 and CDR2: LNHDA, SQIVND (reference sequence). V was clipped by 6 bases and J by 6 bases, with 12 bases between them. The material sequenced was PBMCs, taken from a glioma patient whose treatment included an IDH1 peptide vaccine. The receptor was derived from a man between 35 and 55 years old with glioma. V and J are TRBV19 and TRBJ1-6, with TRBD1 as a possible D gene (6 bases). CDR3 in amino acids: CASSKQGGNSPLHF. The CDR3 DNA sequence: TGTGCCAGTAGCAAACAGGGTGGTAATTCACCCCTCCACTTT.